The rows below give T cell receptor beta chains drawn from one sample of a study of blood T cell repertoires in COVID-19. The assay was immunoSEQ multiplex PCR, and TCRdb's table has in-frame clones only and misses some. The sample has 300,000 to 450,000 clones; approximately 92% are singletons. Sequenced sample: PBMCs or T cells enriched from blood (not recorded which). The receptors were gathered from a man aged 18 to 30 who had recovered from COVID-19. CDR3s leave out the opening cysteine and the closing phenylalanine or tryptophan. For some rows the clone size is stated as once, few or many, or as a class when expanded; others skip it.

v_gene: TRBV13
abundance: .
j_gene: TRBJ1-1
CDR3aa: ASSKRTGGVNTEAF

v_gene: TRBV6-5
abundance: .
j_gene: TRBJ2-7
CDR3aa: ASKQVAGGPYEQY

v_gene: TRBV4-3
abundance: .
j_gene: TRBJ2-7
CDR3aa: ASSQAGASSYEQY

v_gene: TRBV6-2/TRBV6-3
abundance: .
j_gene: TRBJ1-2
CDR3aa: ASSRDTGVYYGYT

v_gene: TRBV24-1
abundance: .
j_gene: TRBJ2-7
CDR3aa: ATSDRTGGSYEQY

v_gene: TRBV9
abundance: .
j_gene: TRBJ2-1
CDR3aa: ASSVGGTSGGHNEQF

v_gene: TRBV7-8
abundance: .
j_gene: TRBJ2-2
CDR3aa: ASSLVAGANTGELF

v_gene: TRBV5-1
abundance: .
j_gene: TRBJ2-3
CDR3aa: ASSFSAAGGADTQY

v_gene: TRBV7-2
abundance: few
j_gene: TRBJ1-2
CDR3aa: ASNSPGVKYGYT

v_gene: TRBV19
abundance: few
j_gene: TRBJ1-5
CDR3aa: ASSITWQGGNQPQH

v_gene: TRBV5-1
abundance: .
j_gene: TRBJ2-4
CDR3aa: ASSWGRDRDPQY

v_gene: TRBV5-4
abundance: .
j_gene: TRBJ2-3
CDR3aa: ASSLGGGLAGGDTQY

v_gene: TRBV28
abundance: once
j_gene: TRBJ2-5
CDR3aa: ASQQGQETQY

v_gene: TRBV7-9
abundance: .
j_gene: TRBJ2-2
CDR3aa: ASTLQGDTGELF

v_gene: TRBV7-9
abundance: .
j_gene: TRBJ2-7
CDR3aa: ASSDPDDSDSYEQY

v_gene: TRBV12-5
abundance: .
j_gene: TRBJ2-5
CDR3aa: ASAPGYSKETQY

v_gene: TRBV11-2
abundance: .
j_gene: TRBJ2-3
CDR3aa: ASRSGVGVHTDTQY

v_gene: TRBV18
abundance: .
j_gene: TRBJ1-5
CDR3aa: ASSLGTGGWEPQH

v_gene: TRBV21-1
abundance: .
j_gene: TRBJ2-7
CDR3aa: ASIISSESYEQY

v_gene: TRBV7-2
abundance: .
j_gene: TRBJ2-1
CDR3aa: ASSLASEQF

v_gene: TRBV19
abundance: few
j_gene: TRBJ1-5
CDR3aa: ASSTTGGAFSNQPQH

v_gene: TRBV10-1
abundance: .
j_gene: TRBJ1-4
CDR3aa: ASSGTGANEKLF

v_gene: TRBV15
abundance: once
j_gene: TRBJ2-2
CDR3aa: ATSRDGRVGTGELF

v_gene: TRBV19
abundance: .
j_gene: TRBJ1-5
CDR3aa: ASSKSVYSNQPQH

v_gene: TRBV6-5
abundance: .
j_gene: TRBJ1-2
CDR3aa: ASSERGTGPYGYT

v_gene: TRBV19
abundance: .
j_gene: TRBJ1-1
CDR3aa: ASSIVLQLHEAF

v_gene: TRBV6-2/TRBV6-3
abundance: once
j_gene: TRBJ2-6
CDR3aa: ASSYSLDRGISGANVLT

v_gene: TRBV12-2
abundance: .
j_gene: TRBJ2-7
CDR3aa: ASRPPRGLAGDYEQY

v_gene: TRBV7-9
abundance: .
j_gene: TRBJ1-1
CDR3aa: ASSRRTEQNTEAF

v_gene: TRBV11-2
abundance: few
j_gene: TRBJ2-3
CDR3aa: ASSLVPSGGGGTDTQY

v_gene: TRBV6-5
abundance: .
j_gene: TRBJ2-7
CDR3aa: ASSEDRGGGQQY

v_gene: TRBV3-1/TRBV3-2
abundance: .
j_gene: TRBJ2-5
CDR3aa: ASKDLVGGYDQETQY

v_gene: TRBV19
abundance: .
j_gene: TRBJ2-3
CDR3aa: ASAKQGALVDTQY

v_gene: TRBV2
abundance: .
j_gene: TRBJ2-5
CDR3aa: ASSLQETQY

v_gene: TRBV30
abundance: .
j_gene: TRBJ2-5
CDR3aa: AWSGGGHRQETQY

v_gene: TRBV29-1
abundance: .
j_gene: TRBJ1-1
CDR3aa: SVRKGGQGEAF

v_gene: TRBV20-1
abundance: .
j_gene: TRBJ2-2
CDR3aa: SASGGNTGELF

v_gene: TRBV27
abundance: .
j_gene: TRBJ1-2
CDR3aa: ASFPPQGYT

v_gene: TRBV4-2
abundance: few
j_gene: TRBJ1-1
CDR3aa: ASSRTDSHTEAF

v_gene: TRBV1
abundance: few
j_gene: TRBJ1-5
CDR3aa: TSSQASRNFPGLSYWPQH

v_gene: TRBV6-6
abundance: .
j_gene: TRBJ2-7
CDR3aa: ASTLPIALTYEQY

v_gene: TRBV6-5
abundance: once
j_gene: TRBJ2-5
CDR3aa: ASSGGGGRETQY

v_gene: TRBV13
abundance: once
j_gene: TRBJ1-6
CDR3aa: ASSLRQGAHSPLH

v_gene: TRBV27
abundance: .
j_gene: TRBJ2-7
CDR3aa: ASSLYGGGRLEQY

v_gene: TRBV5-5
abundance: .
j_gene: TRBJ2-7
CDR3aa: ASSLIPGSAYEQY

v_gene: TRBV7-9
abundance: .
j_gene: TRBJ1-4
CDR3aa: ASSYPQGATEKLF

v_gene: TRBV5-4
abundance: .
j_gene: TRBJ2-7
CDR3aa: ASSLAPPEAQY

v_gene: TRBV7-2
abundance: .
j_gene: TRBJ2-1
CDR3aa: ASSYPGNYNEQF

v_gene: TRBV7-6
abundance: .
j_gene: TRBJ1-5
CDR3aa: ASSGGGKREGSDQPQH

v_gene: TRBV5-6
abundance: .
j_gene: TRBJ2-1
CDR3aa: ASSLPYRENNEQF

v_gene: TRBV5-1
abundance: .
j_gene: TRBJ1-4
CDR3aa: ASSLGAGGVRSEKLF

v_gene: TRBV20-1
abundance: .
j_gene: TRBJ1-1
CDR3aa: SARQGTEAF

v_gene: TRBV5-1
abundance: .
j_gene: TRBJ1-3
CDR3aa: ASSLEGTAGNTIY

v_gene: TRBV19
abundance: .
j_gene: TRBJ1-1
CDR3aa: ASRGQGNTEAF